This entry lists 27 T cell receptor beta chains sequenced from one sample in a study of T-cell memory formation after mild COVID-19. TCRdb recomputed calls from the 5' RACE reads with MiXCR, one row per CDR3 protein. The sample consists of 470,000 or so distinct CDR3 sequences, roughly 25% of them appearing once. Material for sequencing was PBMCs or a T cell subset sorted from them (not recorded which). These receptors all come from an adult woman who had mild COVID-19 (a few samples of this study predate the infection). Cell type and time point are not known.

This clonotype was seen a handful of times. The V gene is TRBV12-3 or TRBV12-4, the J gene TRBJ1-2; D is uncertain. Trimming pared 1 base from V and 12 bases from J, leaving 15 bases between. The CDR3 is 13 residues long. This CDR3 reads CASSLGRISENTF. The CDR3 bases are TGTGCCAGCAGTTTAGGGCGGATTAGTGAAAACACCTTC.

The CDR3 here is CASSPQTGWNEKLFF. The CDR3 nucleotides are TGTGCCAGCTCCCCCCAGACAGGGTGGAATGAAAAACTGTTTTTT. This sequence joins TRBV18 and TRBJ1-4; 7 nucleotides align to TRBD1. The CDR3 contains 15 residues. Germline assignment: CDR1 KGHSH and CDR2 LQKENI. The V segment lost 6 bases and the J segment 5 bases; nucleotides outside the gene matches: 9.

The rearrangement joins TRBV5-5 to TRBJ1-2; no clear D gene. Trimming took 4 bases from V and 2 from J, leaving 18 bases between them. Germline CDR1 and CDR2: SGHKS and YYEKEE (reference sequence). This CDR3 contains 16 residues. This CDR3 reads CASSQDRPPINYGYTF. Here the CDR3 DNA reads TGTGCCAGCAGCCAAGATCGACCGCCTATCAACTATGGCTACACCTTC.

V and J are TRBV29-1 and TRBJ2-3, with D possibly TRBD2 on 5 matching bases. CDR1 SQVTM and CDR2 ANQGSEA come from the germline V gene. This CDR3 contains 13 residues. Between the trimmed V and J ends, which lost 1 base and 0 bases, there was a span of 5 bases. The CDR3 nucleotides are TGCAGCGTTGAAGCGGGGAGCACAGATACGCAGTATTTT. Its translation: CSVEAGSTDTQYF.

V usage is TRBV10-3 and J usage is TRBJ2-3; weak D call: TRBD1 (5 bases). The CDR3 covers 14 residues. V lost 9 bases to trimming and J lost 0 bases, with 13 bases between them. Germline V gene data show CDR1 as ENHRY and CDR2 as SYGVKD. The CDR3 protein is CAIQETGSTDTQYF. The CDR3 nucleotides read TGTGCCATACAGGAGACCGGGAGCACAGATACGCAGTATTTT.

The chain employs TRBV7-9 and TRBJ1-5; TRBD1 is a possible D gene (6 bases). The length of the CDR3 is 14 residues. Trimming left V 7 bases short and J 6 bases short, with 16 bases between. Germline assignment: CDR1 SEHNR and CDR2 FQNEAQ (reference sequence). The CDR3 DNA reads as TGTGCCAGCATCCGAGGGGGGCACAGTCAGCCCCAGCATTTT. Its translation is CASIRGGHSQPQHF.

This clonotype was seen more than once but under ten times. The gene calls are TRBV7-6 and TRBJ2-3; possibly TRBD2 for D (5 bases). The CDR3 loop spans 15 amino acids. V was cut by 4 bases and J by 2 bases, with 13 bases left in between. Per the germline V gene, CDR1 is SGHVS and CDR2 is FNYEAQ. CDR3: CASSSHEGTTDTQYF. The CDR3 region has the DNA TGTGCCAGCAGCTCCCACGAGGGTACCACAGATACGCAGTATTTT.

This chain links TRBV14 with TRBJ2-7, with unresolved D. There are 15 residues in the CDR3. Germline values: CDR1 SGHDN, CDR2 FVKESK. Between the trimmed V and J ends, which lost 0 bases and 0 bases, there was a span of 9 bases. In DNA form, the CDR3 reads TGTGCCAGCAGCCAAGACCCCCCGAGCTCCTACGAGCAGTACTTC. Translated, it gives CASSQDPPSSYEQYF. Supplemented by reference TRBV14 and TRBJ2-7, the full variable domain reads EAGVTQFPSHSVIEKGQTVTLRCDPISGHDNLYWYRRVMGKEIKFLLHFVKESKQDESGMPNNRFLAERTGGTYSTLKVQPAELEDSGVYFCASSQDPPSSYEQYFGPGTRLTVT.

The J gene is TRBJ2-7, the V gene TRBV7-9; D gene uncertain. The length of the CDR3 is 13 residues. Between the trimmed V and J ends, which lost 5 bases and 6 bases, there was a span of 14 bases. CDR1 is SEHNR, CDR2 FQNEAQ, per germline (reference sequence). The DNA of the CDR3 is TGTGCCAGCAGCCCCAAGGGTCCAGGCGAGCAGTACTTC. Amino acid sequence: CASSPKGPGEQYF. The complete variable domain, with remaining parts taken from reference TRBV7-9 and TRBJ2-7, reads DTGVSQNPRHKITKRGQNVTFRCDPISEHNRLYWYRQTLGQGPEFLTYFQNEAQLEKSRLLSDRFSAERPKGSFSTLEIQRTEQGDSAMYLCASSPKGPGEQYFGPGTRLTVT.

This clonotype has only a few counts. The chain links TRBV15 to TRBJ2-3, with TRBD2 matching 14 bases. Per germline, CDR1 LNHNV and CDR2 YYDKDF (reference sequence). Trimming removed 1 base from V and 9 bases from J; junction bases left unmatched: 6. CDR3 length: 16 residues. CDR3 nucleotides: TGTGCCACCAGCAGAGGACTAGCGGGAGGGCCTATGACGCAGTATTTT. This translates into CATSRGLAGGPMTQYF.

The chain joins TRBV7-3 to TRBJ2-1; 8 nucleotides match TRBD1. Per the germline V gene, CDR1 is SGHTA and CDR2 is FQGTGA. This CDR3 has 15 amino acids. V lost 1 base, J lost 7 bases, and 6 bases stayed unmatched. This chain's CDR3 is CASSLRGQGQNEQFF. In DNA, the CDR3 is TGTGCCAGCAGCTTAAGAGGACAGGGTCAGAATGAGCAGTTCTTC.

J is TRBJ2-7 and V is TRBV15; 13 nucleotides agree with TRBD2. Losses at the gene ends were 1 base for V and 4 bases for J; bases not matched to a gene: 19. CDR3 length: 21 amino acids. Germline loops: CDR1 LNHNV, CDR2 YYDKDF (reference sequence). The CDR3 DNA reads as TGTGCCACCAGCAGAGCGGCCGGGACTAGCGGGATGGATACCCCCTGGTACGAGCAGTACTTC. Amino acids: CATSRAAGTSGMDTPWYEQYF.

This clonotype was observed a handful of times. The CDR3 protein is CASSLFPENTEAFF. In nucleotides, the CDR3 is TGTGCCAGCAGTTTATTTCCCGAGAACACTGAAGCTTTCTTT. The chain joins TRBV12-3 or TRBV12-4 to TRBJ1-1; D gene ambiguous. This CDR3 is built from 14 residues. V dropped 2 bases and J dropped 1 base, with 8 bases sitting between them.

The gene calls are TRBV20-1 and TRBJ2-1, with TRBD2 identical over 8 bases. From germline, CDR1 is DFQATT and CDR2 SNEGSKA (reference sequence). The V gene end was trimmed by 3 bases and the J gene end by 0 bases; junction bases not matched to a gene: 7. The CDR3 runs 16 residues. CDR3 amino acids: CSARALAGSSYNEQFF. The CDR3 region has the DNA TGCAGTGCTAGGGCCCTAGCGGGTTCCTCCTACAATGAGCAGTTCTTC.

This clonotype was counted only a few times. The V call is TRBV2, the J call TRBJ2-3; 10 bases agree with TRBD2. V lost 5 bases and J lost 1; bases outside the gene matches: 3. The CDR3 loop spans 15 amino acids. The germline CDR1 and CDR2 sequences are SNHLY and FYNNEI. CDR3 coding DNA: TGTGCCAGCAGTACCGGGACTAGCGGCACAGATACGCAGTATTTT. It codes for CASSTGTSGTDTQYF.

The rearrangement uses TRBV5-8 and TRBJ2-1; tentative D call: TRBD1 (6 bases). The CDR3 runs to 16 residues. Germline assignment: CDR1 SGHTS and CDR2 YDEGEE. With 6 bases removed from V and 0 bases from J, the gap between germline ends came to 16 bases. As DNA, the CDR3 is TGTGCCAGCATCCACAGGGCACCAAGCTCCTACAATGAGCAGTTCTTC. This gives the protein CASIHRAPSSYNEQFF. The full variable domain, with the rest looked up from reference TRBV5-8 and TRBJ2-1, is EAGVTQSPTHLIKTRGQQATLRCSPISGHTSVYWYQQALGLGLQFLLWYDEGEERNRGNFPPRFSGRQFPNYSSELNVNALELEDSALYLCASIHRAPSSYNEQFFGPGTRLTVL.

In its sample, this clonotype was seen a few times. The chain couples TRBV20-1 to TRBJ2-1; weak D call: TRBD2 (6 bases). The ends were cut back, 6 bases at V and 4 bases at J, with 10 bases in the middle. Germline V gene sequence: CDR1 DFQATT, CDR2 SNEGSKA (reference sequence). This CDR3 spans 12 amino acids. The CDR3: CSAPGLYNEQFF. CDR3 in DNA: TGCAGTGCCCCGGGACTTTACAATGAGCAGTTCTTC.

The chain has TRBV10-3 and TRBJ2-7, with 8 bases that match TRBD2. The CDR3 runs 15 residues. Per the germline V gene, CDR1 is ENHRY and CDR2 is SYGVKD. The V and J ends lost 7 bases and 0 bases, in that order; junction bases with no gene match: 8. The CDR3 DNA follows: TGTGCCATCATGGCGGGGGGCGGTGGCTCCTACGAGCAGTACTTC. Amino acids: CAIMAGGGGSYEQYF.

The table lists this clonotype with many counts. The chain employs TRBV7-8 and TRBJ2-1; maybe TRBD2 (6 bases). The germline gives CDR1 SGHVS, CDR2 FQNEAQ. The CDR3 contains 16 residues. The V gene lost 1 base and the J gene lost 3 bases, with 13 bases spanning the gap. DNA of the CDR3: TGTGCCAGCAGCTTAGGGGTATTAGCGGACTACAATGAGCAGTTCTTC. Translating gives CASSLGVLADYNEQFF.

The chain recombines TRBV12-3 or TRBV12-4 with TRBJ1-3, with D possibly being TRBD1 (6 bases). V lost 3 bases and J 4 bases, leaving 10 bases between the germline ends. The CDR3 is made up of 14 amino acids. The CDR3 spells CASSLGAVGNTIYF. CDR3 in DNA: TGTGCCAGCAGTTTGGGGGCGGTAGGAAACACCATATATTTT.

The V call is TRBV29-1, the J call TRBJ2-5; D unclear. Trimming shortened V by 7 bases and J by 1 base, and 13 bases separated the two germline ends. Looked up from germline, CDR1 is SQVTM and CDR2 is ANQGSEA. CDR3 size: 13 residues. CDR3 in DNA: TGCAGCGACGCTGGAATGTCCCAAGAGACCCAGTACTTC. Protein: CSDAGMSQETQYF.

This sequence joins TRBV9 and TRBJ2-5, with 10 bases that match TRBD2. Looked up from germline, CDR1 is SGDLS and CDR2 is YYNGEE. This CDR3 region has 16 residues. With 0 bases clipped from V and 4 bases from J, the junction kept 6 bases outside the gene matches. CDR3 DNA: TGTGCCAGCAGCGTAGGGCTAGCGGGAGTGGGAGAGACCCAGTACTTC. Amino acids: CASSVGLAGVGETQYF.

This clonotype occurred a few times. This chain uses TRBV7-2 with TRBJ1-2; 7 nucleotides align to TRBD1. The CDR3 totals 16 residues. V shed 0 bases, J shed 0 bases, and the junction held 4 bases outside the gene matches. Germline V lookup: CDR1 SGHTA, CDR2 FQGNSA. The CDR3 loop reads CASSLARTGPNYGYTF. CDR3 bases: TGTGCCAGCAGCTTAGCCAGGACAGGTCCTAACTATGGCTACACCTTC.

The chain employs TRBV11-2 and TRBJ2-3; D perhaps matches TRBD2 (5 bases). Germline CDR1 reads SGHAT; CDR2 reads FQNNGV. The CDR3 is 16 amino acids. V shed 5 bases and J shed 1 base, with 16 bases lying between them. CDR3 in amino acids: CASSPRLSARTDTQYF. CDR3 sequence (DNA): TGTGCCAGCAGCCCAAGACTAAGCGCCCGCACAGATACGCAGTATTTT.

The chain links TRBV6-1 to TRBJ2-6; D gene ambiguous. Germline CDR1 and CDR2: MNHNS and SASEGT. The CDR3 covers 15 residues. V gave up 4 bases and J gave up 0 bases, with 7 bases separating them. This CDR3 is CASSVEYSGANVLTF. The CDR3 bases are TGTGCCAGCAGTGTAGAGTACTCTGGGGCCAACGTCCTGACTTTC.

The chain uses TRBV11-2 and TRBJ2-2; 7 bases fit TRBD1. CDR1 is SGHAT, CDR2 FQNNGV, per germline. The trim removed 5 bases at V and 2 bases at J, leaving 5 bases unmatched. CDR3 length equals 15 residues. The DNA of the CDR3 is TGTGCCAGCAGCCTAGGACAGGCCAACACCGGGGAGCTGTTTTTT. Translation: CASSLGQANTGELFF.

The CDR3 coding sequence is TGTGCCAGCAGGTATACTAGGGCGGATCCGGGACTAGCGGTACCAGATACGCAGTATTTT. Amino acids: CASRYTRADPGLAVPDTQYF. The J gene is TRBJ2-3, the V gene TRBV11-3, with 11 bases identical to TRBD2. Germline CDR1 reads SGHNT; CDR2 reads YENEEA. V trimming: 6 bases; J trimming: 4 bases; junction bases outside the gene matches: 21. The CDR3 loop spans 20 amino acids.